Following are 18 T cell receptor beta chains from one sample sequenced in a study of glioma-infiltrating T cells after dendritic cell vaccination. Profiling relied on immunoSEQ multiplex PCR, and the TCRdb table lists in-frame clones only, not all of them. The data contain about 96,000 clones, about 79% of them singletons. The material was blood, obtained before dendritic cell vaccination. These receptors all come from a human donor with glioblastoma.

The chain carries TRBV18 and TRBJ1-1; a possible D gene is TRBD1 (5 bases). Germline lookup yields CDR1 KGHSH and CDR2 LQKENI. V was shortened by 3 bases and J by 1 base, with 15 bases between the two germline ends. This CDR3 has 16 amino acids. This CDR3 is CASSPSQAPQNTEAFF. CDR3 in DNA: TGTGCCAGCTCACCCTCACAGGCTCCACAGAACACTGAAGCTTTCTTT.

The V call is TRBV27, the J call TRBJ2-2, with 8 bases fitting TRBD2. The germline CDR1 and CDR2 sequences are MNHEY and SMNVEV (reference sequence). The CDR3 sequence is 14 residues long. V shed 9 bases and J 9 bases; nucleotides not matched to a gene: 12. CDR3 sequence reads: CASAGGRGYRELFF. DNA for the CDR3: TGTGCCAGTGCGGGGGGCCGTGGTTATAGGGAGCTGTTTTTT.

This chain connects TRBV30 to TRBJ2-3; D unclear. The V gene's germline CDR1 is GTSNPN and CDR2 SVGIG (reference sequence). The V gene lost 4 bases and the J gene lost 0 bases, with 8 bases spanning the gap. The CDR3 contains 13 residues. CDR3 amino acids: CAWTITSTDTQYF. CDR3 coding DNA: TGTGCCTGGACTATAACTAGCACAGATACGCAGTATTTT.

The V and J genes are TRBV30 and TRBJ1-3; D is uncertain. Germline loops: CDR1 GTSNPN, CDR2 SVGIG (reference sequence). Between the trimmed V and J ends, which lost 0 bases and 3 bases, there was a span of 15 bases. The CDR3 extends over 16 amino acids. The CDR3 DNA follows: TGTGCCTGGAGTGTACTAGCGGGGTCTCGTGGAAACACCATATATTTT. The encoded protein is CAWSVLAGSRGNTIYF.

J is TRBJ1-1 and V is TRBV6-5; D perhaps matches TRBD1 (6 bases). Germline assignment: CDR1 MNHEY and CDR2 SVGAGI. This CDR3 has 14 amino acids. V lost 4 bases, J lost 4 bases, and 13 bases lay in between. CDR3: CASSSSTGSTEAFF. CDR3 DNA sequence: TGTGCCAGCAGTTCCAGCACAGGGTCCACTGAAGCTTTCTTT.

The rearrangement uses TRBV29-1 and TRBJ2-3; D gene ambiguous. Germline CDR1 reads SQVTM; CDR2 reads ANQGSEA. Trimming left V 4 bases short and J 0 bases short, with 11 bases between. This CDR3 is built from 14 residues. In nucleotides, the CDR3 is TGCAGCGTTGGGCCCAGTCCTAGCACAGATACGCAGTATTTT. It codes for CSVGPSPSTDTQYF.

The V call is TRBV7-8, the J call TRBJ2-7, with D tentatively TRBD2 (5 bases). The CDR3 has 14 residues. With 2 bases removed from V and 0 bases from J, the gap between germline ends came to 8 bases. Per germline, CDR1 SGHVS and CDR2 FQNEAQ. CDR3 amino acids: CASSLSGSSYEQYF. The CDR3 DNA reads as TGTGCCAGCAGCTTATCTGGGAGCTCCTACGAGCAGTACTTC.

DNA of the CDR3: TGTGCCAGCCACCCGGGACTACCGGGCACTGAAGCTTTCTTT. Protein product: CASHPGLPGTEAFF. The chain recombines TRBV2 with TRBJ1-1; D is perhaps TRBD1 (5 bases). From germline, CDR1 is SNHLY and CDR2 FYNNEI. Trimming left V 8 bases short and J 4 bases short, with 17 bases between. CDR3 length: 14 amino acids.

The chain recombines TRBV5-8 with TRBJ1-5; D is unresolved. The CDR3 loop spans 14 amino acids. V lost 0 bases, J lost 11 bases, and 15 bases lay in between. Germline V gene data show CDR1 as SGHTS and CDR2 as YDEGEE. CDR3 loop: CASSLGQRRVAQHF. CDR3 DNA: TGTGCCAGCAGCTTGGGTCAGCGACGTGTTGCCCAGCATTTT.

There are a few counts of this clone. CDR3 loop: CAISGSGNEQYF. CDR3 nucleotide sequence: TGTGCCATCAGCGGGAGTGGAAACGAGCAGTACTTC. The rearrangement uses TRBV10-3 and TRBJ2-7, with D tentatively TRBD2 (6 bases). The CDR3 contains 12 residues. V lost 6 bases, J lost 5 bases, and 11 bases lay in between. Germline assignment: CDR1 ENHRY and CDR2 SYGVKD.

The rearrangement joins TRBV30 to TRBJ1-2; the match to TRBD1 covers 11 bases. The CDR3 spans 14 residues. Germline V CDR1 and CDR2: GTSNPN, SVGIG (reference sequence). V was pared by 3 bases and J by 6 bases, with 6 bases of the junction left unmatched. CDR3 nucleotide sequence: TGTGCCTGGAGCCGGACAGGGGGCCTCCATGGCTACACCTTC. Encoded protein: CAWSRTGGLHGYTF.

The chain couples TRBV27 to TRBJ2-1; D possibly corresponds to TRBD2 (6 bases). The germline gives CDR1 MNHEY, CDR2 SMNVEV (reference sequence). V was clipped by 8 bases and J by 15 bases, with 41 bases between them. The CDR3 spans 19 residues. The CDR3 region is CASPRRQKSRLAHPRASFF. As DNA, the CDR3 is TGTGCCAGCCCCCGCAGGCAAAAAAGCCGCCTAGCGCACCCCCGGGCGTCGTTCTTC.

The CDR3 DNA reads as TGTGCCAGCAGCCCCAGCATAGGGGCCCTAATAAACTATGGCTACACCTTC. As protein: CASSPSIGALINYGYTF. This chain joins TRBV11-2 and TRBJ1-2, with a weak D call TRBD1 (5 bases). CDR1 is SGHAT, CDR2 FQNNGV, per germline. This CDR3 has 17 residues. Trimming cost V 5 bases and J 2 bases, with 21 bases left between them.

This clone was seen only once. The V call is TRBV27, the J call TRBJ2-1, with 7 bases matching TRBD2. The junction had 7 bases not matched to a gene; V was cut back by 6 bases and J by 5 bases. Germline loops: CDR1 MNHEY, CDR2 SMNVEV (reference sequence). The CDR3 has 14 residues. The CDR3 nucleotides are TGTGCCAGCAGGCCCTGGCTAGCGGACAATGAGCAGTTCTTC. It translates to CASRPWLADNEQFF.

The chain couples TRBV30 to TRBJ1-4, with D tentatively TRBD1 (5 bases). Per germline, CDR1 GTSNPN and CDR2 SVGIG (reference sequence). The V and J ends lost 1 base and 2 bases respectively, with 8 bases between them. This CDR3 spans 14 amino acids. CDR3 DNA: TGTGCCTGGAGTGGGGGGGGGACTAATGAAAAACTGTTTTTT. It specifies CAWSGGGTNEKLFF.

The rearrangement joins TRBV18 to TRBJ1-6; perhaps TRBD1 as D (6 bases). V lost 5 bases and J lost 10, with 18 bases in between. Per the germline V gene, CDR1 is KGHSH and CDR2 is LQKENI. The CDR3 is 15 amino acids. The CDR3 bases are TGTGCCAGCTCATTACAAAGGGACATGGTATCACCCCTCCACTTT. As protein: CASSLQRDMVSPLHF. The full variable domain, with the rest looked up from reference TRBV18 and TRBJ1-6, is NAGVMQNPRHLVRRRGQEARLRCSPMKGHSHVYWYRQLPEEGLKFMVYLQKENIIDESGMPKERFSAEFPKEGPSILRIQQVVRGDSAAYFCASSLQRDMVSPLHFGNGTRLTVT.

The chain employs TRBV18 and TRBJ2-6; TRBD2 is a possible D gene (6 bases). Germline V CDR1 and CDR2: KGHSH, LQKENI. This CDR3 contains 19 residues. The V and J ends lost 1 base and 0 bases respectively, with 16 bases between them. For the CDR3, the DNA is TGTGCCAGCTCACCACTTGGACGCGGGAACCCCTCTGGGGCCAACGTCCTGACTTTC. It is translated as CASSPLGRGNPSGANVLTF.

The chain links TRBV6-5 to TRBJ2-1; maybe TRBD2 (5 bases). This CDR3 is built from 16 residues. Deletions cut 4 bases from V and 2 bases from J, with 15 bases between. Germline assignment: CDR1 MNHEY and CDR2 SVGAGI. The CDR3 reads CASSLDSPGPYNEQFF. Here the CDR3 DNA reads TGTGCCAGCAGTTTGGACTCCCCAGGCCCCTACAATGAGCAGTTCTTC.